A single sample gave rise to the 32 T cell receptor beta chains below, sequenced in a study of CD8 T cells in Susac syndrome. With random hexamers, roughly 0.45 to 1 ug RNA was reverse transcribed. MiXCR, run by TCRdb on the immunoSEQ multiplex PCR reads, gives a single entry per CDR3 protein. The sample records 150,000 to 200,000 distinct CDR3 sequences, approximately 94% being singletons. The sample comprised CD4+ T cells from PBMCs. The source of these receptors is a human donor with multiple sclerosis.

CDR3 in DNA: TGTGCCAGCAGCGTAGACGTGGGGATGAACACTGAAGCTTTCTTT. Its translation: CASSVDVGMNTEAFF. The V gene is TRBV9, the J gene TRBJ1-1, with D hard to call. The CDR3 consists of 15 residues. V was pared by 0 bases and J by 0 bases, with 9 bases between. Germline V gene data show CDR1 as SGDLS and CDR2 as YYNGEE.

The genes are TRBV12-3 or TRBV12-4 and TRBJ2-3; no clear D gene. The V end lost 5 bases, the J end lost 0 bases, and 12 bases lay between the germline ends. This CDR3 comprises 15 residues. CDR3 in DNA: TGTGCCAGCAGTCCAGGAACCGGGAGCACAGATACGCAGTATTTT. This sequence encodes CASSPGTGSTDTQYF.

CDR3 region: CASSPRLVEAFF. CDR3 nucleotide sequence: TGTGCCAGCAGCCCGCGACTGGTCGAAGCTTTCTTT. The rearrangement links TRBV28 to TRBJ1-1; D not certain. V lost 6 bases to trimming and J lost 8 bases, with 13 bases between them. Germline CDR1 MDHEN, CDR2 SYDVKM. The CDR3 loop spans 12 amino acids.

In DNA, the CDR3 is TGCAGTGCTAGAAGGGTGGTGCTCATCGATGAGCAGTTCTTC. Amino acid sequence: CSARRVVLIDEQFF. The rearrangement joins TRBV20-1 to TRBJ2-1, with no clear D. CDR3 size: 14 residues. V gave up 2 bases and J gave up 8 bases, with 16 bases separating them. Germline values: CDR1 DFQATT, CDR2 SNEGSKA (reference sequence).

The rearrangement uses TRBV12-5 and TRBJ2-2, with 9 bases matching TRBD2. The CDR3 runs to 16 residues. Per germline, CDR1 LGHNT and CDR2 FRNRAP. J lost 7 bases, V lost 4 bases, and 10 bases had no gene match. DNA of the CDR3: TGTGCTAGTGGTTACCGCCCTAGCGGGACCGGCGGGGAGCTGTTTTTT. This sequence encodes CASGYRPSGTGGELFF.

The CDR3 bases are TGTGCCAGCTCACCATCTTTAACGGACTATGGCTACACCTTC. This encodes CASSPSLTDYGYTF. The rearrangement joins TRBV18 to TRBJ1-2; D gene unclear. CDR1 is KGHSH and CDR2 is LQKENI in the germline V gene. V dropped 2 bases and J dropped 3 bases, with 10 bases sitting between them. The CDR3 is made up of 14 amino acids.

The CDR3 DNA sequence: TGTGCCAGCAGCTTAGACGTCAACGACTATGGCTACACCTTC. This codes for CASSLDVNDYGYTF. This rearrangement joins TRBV7-2 to TRBJ1-2, with no clear D. The germline gives CDR1 SGHTA, CDR2 FQGNSA. Between the trimmed V and J ends, which lost 1 base and 3 bases, there was a span of 9 bases. This CDR3 is built from 14 residues.

The chain carries TRBV19 and TRBJ1-1; D remains ambiguous. Germline V gives CDR1 LNHDA, CDR2 SQIVND (reference sequence). Trimming removed 5 bases at V and 2 bases at J, with 15 bases between. The CDR3 totals 15 residues. CDR3 in amino acids: CASSDRGRPNTEAFF. The CDR3 nucleotides read TGTGCCAGTAGTGACCGTGGGCGGCCTAACACTGAAGCTTTCTTT.

The chain carries TRBV19 and TRBJ2-4; 11 nucleotides agree with TRBD2. Losses at the gene ends were 5 bases for V and 0 bases for J; bases not matched to a gene: 9. Germline V gene data show CDR1 as LNHDA and CDR2 as SQIVND (reference sequence). The CDR3 runs 18 residues. CDR3: CASSLRLAGGLAKNIQYF. The CDR3 coding sequence is TGTGCCAGTAGTCTCCGGCTAGCGGGGGGACTAGCCAAAAACATTCAGTACTTC.

The rearrangement joins TRBV10-3 to TRBJ2-5, with 7 positions matching TRBD1. In germline, CDR1 is ENHRY, CDR2 SYGVKD. V was clipped by 5 bases and J by 2 bases; unmatched bases: 2. The CDR3 is made up of 13 amino acids. CDR3 coding DNA: TGTGCCATCAGTTGGGACAGACAAGAGACCCAGTACTTC. This codes for CAISWDRQETQYF.

The chain joins TRBV9 to TRBJ1-1; D not certain. Germline V CDR1 and CDR2: SGDLS, YYNGEE. This CDR3 spans 15 amino acids. V lost 3 bases and J lost 0, with 12 bases in between. In nucleotides, the CDR3 is TGTGCCAGCAGCGGGGGTGGGAACCTGAACACTGAAGCTTTCTTT. Amino acid sequence: CASSGGGNLNTEAFF.

The genes are TRBV4-1 and TRBJ1-3; D is undetermined. The CDR3 consists of 15 residues. Per the germline V gene, CDR1 is MGHRA and CDR2 is YSYEKL. Trimming stripped 1 base from V and 0 bases from J, with 7 bases between. The CDR3 nucleotides read TGCGCCAGCAGCCAAGGTGCCCTCTCTGGAAACACCATATATTTT. Encoded protein: CASSQGALSGNTIYF.

The rearrangement joins TRBV29-1 to TRBJ1-2; TRBD1 might be the D (5 bases). The germline V gene encodes CDR1 SQVTM and CDR2 ANQGSEA. The CDR3 contains 12 residues. Trimming removed 7 bases at V and 3 bases at J, with 12 bases between. DNA for the CDR3: TGCAGCGCAAACAGGAACGACTATGGCTACACCTTC. This codes for CSANRNDYGYTF.

The chain carries TRBV6-1 and TRBJ1-5, with D tentatively TRBD1 (5 bases). This CDR3 is 13 amino acids long. The germline V and J ends were trimmed by 6 bases and 5 bases, with 11 bases remaining between them. CDR1 is MNHNS and CDR2 is SASEGT in the germline V gene. The CDR3 DNA reads as TGTGCCAGCAGCCGCCAGGGATATCAGCCCCAGCATTTT. Its protein product is CASSRQGYQPQHF.

The chain recombines TRBV5-1 with TRBJ2-1, with TRBD2 matching over 9 bases. The CDR3 covers 17 residues. After removal of 0 bases from V and 7 bases from J, the junction contained 11 bases not matched to a gene. CDR1 and CDR2 from the germline V gene are SGHRS and YFSETQ. The DNA for the CDR3 is TGCGCCAGCAGCTTGGAGGCGGGAGGGCCAGACTGGAATGAGCAGTTCTTC. Translation: CASSLEAGGPDWNEQFF.

The chain is built from TRBV3-1 and TRBJ2-1, with TRBD2 matching 11 bases. The germline gives CDR1 LGHDT, CDR2 YNNKEL (reference sequence). J gave up 7 bases and V 9 bases, and 8 bases lay outside the gene matches. The CDR3 is 14 amino acids. The CDR3 DNA reads TGTGCCAGTAGTATAGCGGGAGGGAGGAATGAGCAGTTCTTC. It translates to CASSIAGGRNEQFF.

The chain couples TRBV15 to TRBJ2-5, with D tentatively TRBD1 or TRBD2 (5 bases each). Germline loops: CDR1 LNHNV, CDR2 YYDKDF (reference sequence). This CDR3 contains 16 residues. Trimming shortened V by 0 bases and J by 6 bases, and 17 bases separated the two germline ends. The CDR3 reads CATSRDPSGPGQTQYF. CDR3 DNA: TGTGCCACCAGCAGAGATCCCTCGGGGCCCGGGCAGACCCAGTACTTC.

The chain recombines TRBV6-1 with TRBJ1-1; a possible D gene is TRBD1 (5 bases). The V end lost 7 bases, the J end lost 4 bases, and 13 bases lay between the germline ends. The CDR3 contains 13 residues. Germline V gene data show CDR1 as MNHNS and CDR2 as SASEGT. The CDR3 region is CASIAPGPTEAFF. In DNA form, the CDR3 reads TGTGCCAGCATAGCCCCAGGGCCCACTGAAGCTTTCTTT.

The chain has TRBV28 and TRBJ1-5, with 7 bases identical to TRBD1. Germline assignment: CDR1 MDHEN and CDR2 SYDVKM. Unmatched junction bases numbered 6, after V lost 5 bases and J lost 11 bases. The CDR3 runs to 12 residues. The CDR3 loop reads CASSPQGTAQHF. For the CDR3, the DNA is TGTGCCAGCAGTCCCCAGGGGACAGCCCAGCATTTT.

This chain joins TRBV20-1 and TRBJ2-5, with D possibly being TRBD2 (5 bases). The CDR3 runs to 12 residues. V dropped 6 bases and J dropped 4 bases, with 12 bases sitting between them. Germline CDR1 and CDR2: DFQATT and SNEGSKA (reference sequence). CDR3 DNA sequence: TGCAGTGCCCGCTCCCGGGGAGAGACCCAGTACTTC. The encoded protein is CSARSRGETQYF.

V and J are TRBV3-1 and TRBJ2-1; TRBD2 aligns across 8 bases. Trimming cost V 0 bases and J 7 bases; bases outside gene matches: 8. Germline CDR1 reads LGHDT; CDR2 reads YNNKEL (reference sequence). This CDR3 has 16 amino acids. DNA of the CDR3: TGTGCCAGCAGCCAAGATACGGTAGCGGGGTGGAATGAGCAGTTCTTC. This codes for CASSQDTVAGWNEQFF.

This clonotype showed up just once. This chain joins TRBV12-3 or TRBV12-4 and TRBJ1-2; D not certain. The CDR3 is 12 amino acids. V lost 1 base to trimming and J lost 7 bases, with 7 bases between them. The CDR3 DNA reads TGTGCCAGCAGTTTAGGCAGCGTTGGCTACACCTTC. Translated: CASSLGSVGYTF.

The chain has TRBV6-5 and TRBJ2-7; D is possibly TRBD1 (5 bases). V lost 6 bases to trimming and J lost 5 bases, with 8 bases between them. The CDR3 consists of 11 residues. Germline V gives CDR1 MNHEY, CDR2 SVGAGI. This chain's CDR3 is CASRLQDEQYF. Written as DNA, the CDR3 is TGTGCCAGCAGGTTACAGGACGAGCAGTACTTC.

This chain uses TRBV5-1 with TRBJ2-1, with 11 bases identical to TRBD2. The ends lost 5 bases at V and 3 bases at J; junction bases unmatched: 7. Germline values: CDR1 SGHRS, CDR2 YFSETQ. This CDR3 spans 16 amino acids. The CDR3 protein is CASSRQTSGVYNEQFF. DNA of the CDR3: TGCGCCAGCAGTCGCCAGACTAGCGGGGTCTACAATGAGCAGTTCTTC.

This chain uses TRBV18 with TRBJ2-2; D could derive from TRBD1 or TRBD2 (5 bases each). The V end lost 4 bases, the J end lost 5 bases, and 20 bases lay between the germline ends. The CDR3 sequence is 17 residues long. The germline V gene encodes CDR1 KGHSH and CDR2 LQKENI. CDR3 coding DNA: TGTGCCAGCTCACTACTCCCTGGGACGGTCAGGACCGGGGAGCTGTTTTTT. It codes for CASSLLPGTVRTGELFF.

The chain combines TRBV6-2 or TRBV6-3 with TRBJ2-4, with 11 bases fitting TRBD1. The length of the CDR3 is 18 residues. Germline V CDR1 and CDR2: MNHEY, SVGEGT. The trim removed 5 bases at V and 0 bases at J, leaving 9 bases unmatched. The CDR3 loop is CASSKPGQGVGAKNIQYF. CDR3 bases: TGTGCCAGCAGTAAACCGGGACAGGGGGTCGGAGCCAAAAACATTCAGTACTTC.

The chain links TRBV12-3 or TRBV12-4 to TRBJ1-1; no firm D call. V was cut by 8 bases and J by 5 bases, with 18 bases left in between. The CDR3 has 14 amino acids. The CDR3 here is CASRALTLGTEAFF. In nucleotides, the CDR3 is TGTGCCAGCCGGGCCCTTACACTGGGGACTGAAGCTTTCTTT.

The chain carries TRBV6-2 or TRBV6-3 and TRBJ2-6, with 8 bases that match TRBD1. After removal of 5 bases from V and 2 bases from J, the junction contained 2 bases not matched to a gene. The CDR3 has 15 residues. Germline V gene sequence: CDR1 MNHEY, CDR2 SVGEGT. The CDR3 loop is CASSADRAGANVLTF. The DNA of the CDR3 is TGTGCCAGCAGTGCGGACAGGGCTGGGGCCAACGTCCTGACTTTC.

The genes are TRBV4-1 and TRBJ1-3, with unresolved D. CDR3 length equals 15 residues. The ends were cut back, 0 bases at V and 4 bases at J, with 10 bases in the middle. The germline CDR1 and CDR2 sequences are MGHRA and YSYEKL. The CDR3 sequence is CASSQDQSGGNTIYF. DNA for the CDR3: TGCGCCAGCAGCCAAGATCAGTCTGGCGGAAACACCATATATTTT.

The genes are TRBV2 and TRBJ2-3; D might be TRBD1 (5 bases). The CDR3 spans 14 residues. V was clipped by 2 bases and J by 5 bases, with 11 bases between them. CDR1 SNHLY and CDR2 FYNNEI come from the germline V gene. The CDR3 DNA reads as TGTGCCAGCAGTGAAACAGGAGAAGGAGATACGCAGTATTTT. Its translation is CASSETGEGDTQYF.

The J gene is TRBJ1-4, the V gene TRBV18; D gene uncertain. V lost 4 bases to trimming and J lost 6 bases, with 15 bases between them. CDR1 is KGHSH and CDR2 is LQKENI in the germline V gene. The length of the CDR3 is 15 residues. The CDR3 nucleotides are TGTGCCAGCTCACGGTCGTCGGGAACGGATGAAAAACTGTTTTTT. As protein: CASSRSSGTDEKLFF.

The V call is TRBV7-8, the J call TRBJ2-1; no definite D call. Germline assignment: CDR1 SGHVS and CDR2 FQNEAQ. Trimming cost V 5 bases and J 0 bases, with 14 bases left between them. There are 16 residues in the CDR3. The CDR3 sequence is CASSGLDWSSYNEQFF. In DNA, the CDR3 is TGTGCCAGCAGCGGCCTGGATTGGAGCTCCTACAATGAGCAGTTCTTC.